The clone carrying this T cell receptor beta chain was counted at least ten times. The data stem from a study of Graves' ophthalmopathy and Graves' hyperthyroidism. Transcripts of RNA were the source for amplifying TCR beta CDR3 regions. RT-PCR in the first round used HTBI primers; a second-round multiplex PCR followed. TCRdb independently ran MiXCR on the multiplex PCR reads; one entry per CDR3 protein. The data show about 150,000 distinct CDR3 sequences, under 40% seen once. V was shortened by 2 bases and J by 5 bases, with 16 bases between the two germline ends. CDR3 length: 15 residues. Looked up from germline, CDR1 is SGHKS and CDR2 is YYEKEE (reference sequence).

The chain employs TRBV5-5 and TRBJ1-1; D uncertain. Sample: peripheral blood. The receptor's source is a woman in her forties with Graves' ophthalmopathy. The CDR3 loop is CASSFFGRSETEAFF. In DNA, the CDR3 is TGTGCCAGCAGCTTTTTCGGCAGGTCTGAGACTGAAGCTTTCTTT.